Listed here is a single T cell receptor beta chain. Its antigen remains unidentified. The PCR ran on 60 Vbeta and 13 Jbeta primers. Original processing methods: An analysis that came later counted 70 million to 100 million unique TCR beta chains, around 12 million shared. Method: immunoSEQ multiplex PCR; TCRdb's copy keeps in-frame clones and lacks some. The V and J calls and clone size come from that table; D and trimming were worked out from the DNA. This sample carries some 110,000 clones, about 73% of them seen once, and the ten largest clones take 4% to 5%. CDR3 length: 15 amino acids. Germline-derived CDR1 and CDR2 are SGHDN and FVKESK. V lost 0 bases, J lost 6 bases, and 6 bases stayed unmatched. This record comes from a study of cytomegalovirus exposure and HLA in healthy donors. About the research overall: Drawn from HLA-typed donors, about 85 million unique TCRs were held in an early data release. The study, taken as a whole, reports: Reportedly, TCR beta sequences accurately predicted HLA-A and HLA-B alleles in most subjects. In an earlier analysis, in fewer than 700 donors, most V segments appeared productive either ~87% or ~30% of the time.

The TCR was taken from a woman between 50 and 59 years old in good health and CMV-seropositive. The chain employs TRBV14 and TRBJ2-7; 9 bases fit TRBD1. The sequenced sample was PBMCs. CDR3 DNA sequence: TGTGCCAGCAGCCAAGATCCGGGACAGGGTTCCGAGCAGTACTTC. Translated, it gives CASSQDPGQGSEQYF.